This T cell receptor (beta chain) was sequenced for a study of tumor-infiltrating lymphocytes in primary liver carcinoma. As for the study in general: Tumors measured roughly 4.2 to 10 cm and were stage T1-T3 N0M0. There were roughly 3.65 to 7.13 million productive TCRbeta reads per sample, a yield similar across tissue types.

General study findings and limits: Pairs of tumor regions overlapped more than tumor-adjacent and tumor-blood pairs did. Tumor specimens were characterized by a significantly higher top-250-clone fraction than blood (p = 0.039).

The germline V gene encodes CDR1 SGHAT and CDR2 FQDESV (reference sequence). This CDR3 comprises 12 residues. From unsorted bulk tissue weighing roughly 18-31 mg, DNA and RNA were co-extracted. Production of TCR beta cDNA used 500 ng total RNA together with a constant-region primer. Construction of TCR beta libraries relied on three successive nested multiplex PCR rounds employing slightly modified ARM-PCR. The study ran its first two PCR rounds for roughly 10 cycles each, using TRBV1-TRBV30 forward primers and a C-beta reverse primer. MiXCR, run by TCRdb on the multiplex PCR reads, gives a single entry per CDR3 protein. The sample holds 75,000 to 80,000 distinct CDR3 sequences, 65% to 75% seen once. For this clonotype: Its antigen is unidentified. The CDR3 end shows no conserved phenylalanine or tryptophan, and so a read error is likely.

The sample was tumor-adjacent normal liver tissue. The chain carries TRBV11-1 and TRBJ2-1; perhaps TRBD1 as D (6 bases). This sequence was found in a man aged 35 to 55 with primary liver carcinoma and hepatitis B virus infection. CDR3 loop: CVSAGAYNEQFL. For the CDR3, the DNA is TGTGTTAGCGCAGGGGCCTACAATGAGCAGTTCTTA.